A single sample gave rise to the 2 T cell receptor beta chains below, sequenced in a study of tumor-infiltrating lymphocytes in localized non-small cell lung cancer. Clones were read by immunoSEQ multiplex PCR, and TCRdb kept only the in-frame ones, dropping some. The data show 13,000 or so clones, roughly 80% seen once. The specimen sequenced was uninvolved lung tissue not adjacent to the tumor. All receptors derive from a human donor with non-small cell lung cancer.

The rearrangement links TRBV6-5 to TRBJ1-2; D ambiguous. From germline, CDR1 is MNHEY and CDR2 SVGAGI. V dropped 0 bases and J dropped 7 bases, with 9 bases sitting between them. There are 13 residues in the CDR3. The CDR3 sequence is CASSYSIQGGYTF. The DNA for the CDR3 is TGTGCCAGCAGTTACTCTATACAAGGTGGCTACACCTTC.

The chain has TRBV6-1 and TRBJ2-7; D perhaps matches TRBD2 (5 bases). This CDR3 spans 14 amino acids. The germline V and J ends were trimmed by 6 bases and 0 bases, with 12 bases remaining between them. Germline V CDR1 and CDR2: MNHNS, SASEGT. The CDR3 region is CASSRGDSSYEQYF. CDR3 coding DNA: TGTGCCAGCAGCCGGGGTGATAGCTCCTACGAGCAGTACTTC.